The 23 T cell receptor beta chains reported below all come from one sample, sequenced in a study of blood T cell repertoires in COVID-19. The repertoire was sequenced with immunoSEQ multiplex PCR; TCRdb's copy has only in-frame clones and lacks some. The data contain tens of thousands of clones, approximately 89% of them singletons. The sequenced sample consisted of peripheral blood. These receptors all stem from a woman in her 70s with acute or convalescent COVID-19.

CDR3 sequence: CASSFLTRGPYNEQFF. The CDR3 DNA follows: TGCGCCAGCAGCTTCCTCACTAGAGGCCCCTACAATGAGCAGTTCTTC. The chain recombines TRBV4-1 with TRBJ2-1; a possible D gene is TRBD2 (5 bases). CDR1 MGHRA and CDR2 YSYEKL come from the germline V gene. CDR3 length: 16 residues. V was clipped by 5 bases and J by 2 bases, with 16 bases between them.

This clone appeared once. The chain combines TRBV5-4 with TRBJ2-3, with D maybe TRBD1 (6 bases). Germline V gives CDR1 SGHNT, CDR2 YYREEE (reference sequence). This CDR3 contains 14 residues. The V end was cut by 0 bases, the J end by 4 bases, with 9 bases between. CDR3 nucleotide sequence: TGTGCCAGCAGCTTGGACCAGGGGTCAGATACGCAGTATTTT. This translates into CASSLDQGSDTQYF.

This chain links TRBV2 with TRBJ1-1; TRBD1 is a possible D gene (6 bases). The V end lost 7 bases, the J end lost 7 bases, and 19 bases lay between the germline ends. This CDR3 contains 14 residues. Germline V gene sequence: CDR1 SNHLY, CDR2 FYNNEI. CDR3 loop: CASMSDIQGIEAFF. The CDR3 DNA follows: TGTGCCAGCATGTCCGACATTCAGGGGATTGAAGCTTTCTTT. Complete variable domain (other parts from reference TRBV2 and TRBJ1-1): EPEVTQTPSHQVTQMGQEVILRCVPISNHLYFYWYRQILGQKVEFLVSFYNNEISEKSEIFDDQFSVERPDGSNFTLKIRSTKLEDSAMYFCASMSDIQGIEAFFGQGTRLTVV.

The rearrangement links TRBV12-3 or TRBV12-4 to TRBJ1-1, with TRBD1 as a possible D gene (5 bases). The CDR3 totals 12 residues. Trimming pared 7 bases from V and 5 bases from J, leaving 11 bases between. CDR3 protein: CASKGGGTEAFF. CDR3 in DNA: TGTGCCAGCAAGGGCGGGGGAACTGAAGCTTTCTTT.

V gene TRBV3-1 (or the pseudogene TRBV3-2) combines with J gene TRBJ2-7, with 7 bases identical to TRBD2. This CDR3 comprises 16 residues. CDR1 and CDR2 (germline): LGHDT, YNNKEL (reference sequence). The ends lost 4 bases at V and 4 bases at J; junction bases unmatched: 13. For the CDR3, the DNA is TGTGCCAGCAGCCCTTGGACTAGGAGGGGTAAATACGAGCAGTACTTC. Translated, it gives CASSPWTRRGKYEQYF.

The genes are TRBV21-1 and TRBJ1-4; the D segment call TRBD1 is taken from the table without a DNA check. TRBV21-1 is a pseudogene segment. The CDR3 is 15 residues long. In DNA form, the CDR3 reads TGTGCCAGCAGCAAAGATGGGCCGAGCAGTGAAAAACTGTTTTTT. Translating gives CASSKDGPSSEKLFF.

This clone was recorded only once. The V call is TRBV9, the J call TRBJ1-6; 8 bases are a match to TRBD1. V lost 4 bases, J lost 6 bases, and 3 bases stayed unmatched. Germline lookup yields CDR1 SGDLS and CDR2 YYNGEE. This CDR3 is built from 14 residues. CDR3 sequence reads: CASSMGQANSPLHF. CDR3 nucleotide sequence: TGTGCCAGCAGCATGGGACAGGCTAATTCACCCCTCCACTTT.

J is TRBJ2-1 and V is TRBV4-1; TRBD2 matches 13 bases. CDR1 is MGHRA, CDR2 YSYEKL, per germline. CDR3 length: 15 amino acids. V lost 5 bases, J lost 7 bases, and 5 bases stayed unmatched. CDR3 sequence: CASSGLAGEFNEQFF. For the CDR3, the DNA is TGCGCCAGCAGCGGACTAGCGGGAGAATTTAATGAGCAGTTCTTC.

V gene TRBV19 combines with J gene TRBJ1-5, with D tentatively TRBD1 (6 bases). The CDR3 is 15 amino acids. With 5 bases removed from V and 6 bases from J, the gap between germline ends came to 17 bases. The germline gives CDR1 LNHDA, CDR2 SQIVND (reference sequence). The CDR3: CASSPEGEGTQPQHF. The CDR3 DNA sequence: TGTGCCAGTAGTCCTGAGGGGGAGGGGACTCAGCCCCAGCATTTT.

This chain links TRBV12-5 with TRBJ1-1, with no clear D. CDR3 size: 14 residues. In germline, CDR1 is LGHNT, CDR2 FRNRAP. The V end lost 3 bases, the J end lost 5 bases, and 13 bases lay between the germline ends. CDR3 amino acids: CASGFQVLVTEAFF. The CDR3 DNA follows: TGTGCTAGTGGTTTTCAGGTGCTCGTGACTGAAGCTTTCTTT. The full variable domain, with the rest looked up from reference TRBV12-5 and TRBJ1-1, is DARVTQTPRHKVTEMGQEVTMRCQPILGHNTVFWYRQTMMQGLELLAYFRNRAPLDDSGMPKDRFSAEMPDATLATLKIQPSEPRDSAVYFCASGFQVLVTEAFFGQGTRLTVV.

The rearrangement uses TRBV7-6 and TRBJ1-5; D is unclear. This CDR3 has 13 amino acids. Germline V gives CDR1 SGHVS, CDR2 FNYEAQ. V lost 6 bases to trimming and J lost 0 bases, with 6 bases between them. The CDR3 region is CASSWASNQPQHF. CDR3 DNA sequence: TGTGCCAGCAGTTGGGCTAGCAATCAGCCCCAGCATTTT.

The chain links TRBV7-9 to TRBJ1-2; D is uncertain. Trimming shortened V by 3 bases and J by 5 bases, and 10 bases separated the two germline ends. The CDR3 has 13 residues. Germline CDR1 SEHNR, CDR2 FQNEAQ (reference sequence). The CDR3: CASSFREHYGYTF. The CDR3 bases are TGTGCCAGCAGCTTTCGGGAGCATTATGGCTACACCTTC.

The chain employs TRBV11-2 and TRBJ2-7; no clear D gene. Germline V gene sequence: CDR1 SGHAT, CDR2 FQNNGV. V was shortened by 3 bases and J by 0 bases, with 6 bases between the two germline ends. The CDR3 has 13 amino acids. CDR3 amino acids: CASSLAISYEQYF. The DNA of the CDR3 is TGTGCCAGCAGCTTGGCCATCTCCTACGAGCAGTACTTC.

The table lists this clone with a count of one. This sequence joins TRBV5-8 and TRBJ1-1; D not certain. V lost 0 bases and J 4 bases, leaving 10 bases between the germline ends. The germline V gene has CDR1 SGHTS and CDR2 YDEGEE. The CDR3 spans 14 residues. The CDR3 bases are TGTGCCAGCAGCTTGGACGGGATCGGCACTGAAGCTTTCTTT. This translates into CASSLDGIGTEAFF.

The chain combines TRBV2 with TRBJ1-1; the D gene is possibly TRBD1 (5 bases). Germline lookup yields CDR1 SNHLY and CDR2 FYNNEI. CDR3 length: 14 residues. Trimming left V 3 bases short and J 2 bases short, with 10 bases between. The chain's CDR3 is CASSDRVGNTEAFF. CDR3 sequence (DNA): TGTGCCAGCAGTGACAGGGTGGGAAACACTGAAGCTTTCTTT.

The chain links TRBV2 to TRBJ1-2; 9 bases are a match to TRBD1. The CDR3 runs 13 residues. Per the germline V gene, CDR1 is SNHLY and CDR2 is FYNNEI. The V and J ends lost 8 bases and 8 bases, in that order; junction bases with no gene match: 9. For the CDR3, the DNA is TGTGCCAGCCGGGGACAGGGTGGAAAAGGCTACACCTTC. This codes for CASRGQGGKGYTF.

This clone turned up a few times. This rearrangement joins TRBV25-1 to TRBJ2-7; a possible D gene is TRBD1 (6 bases). CDR1 and CDR2 from the germline V gene are MGHDK and SYGVNS. V lost 6 bases and J lost 1, with 10 bases in between. The CDR3 totals 13 residues. CDR3 protein: CASSRGSSYEQYF. The CDR3 DNA sequence: TGTGCCAGCAGCAGGGGAAGTTCCTACGAGCAGTACTTC.

The chain is built from TRBV4-3 and TRBJ1-4, with D uncertain. This CDR3 is built from 15 residues. In germline, CDR1 is LGHNA, CDR2 YSLEER. V gave up 1 base and J gave up 10 bases, with 16 bases separating them. DNA of the CDR3: TGCGCCAGCAGCCAAGCAAGTAGCACGCCCGGAAAACTGTTTTTT. Amino acid sequence: CASSQASSTPGKLFF.

This clone was recorded only once. The chain recombines TRBV20-1 with TRBJ2-7; D might be TRBD2 (6 bases). The CDR3 is 15 residues long. The ends were cut back, 3 bases at V and 0 bases at J, with 15 bases in the middle. CDR1 DFQATT and CDR2 SNEGSKA come from the germline V gene (reference sequence). DNA for the CDR3: TGCAGTGCTAGTGCCGGGACTCCTAGCTCCTACGAGCAGTACTTC. It codes for CSASAGTPSSYEQYF.

This rearrangement joins TRBV4-1 to TRBJ1-1; no definite D call. This CDR3 comprises 14 residues. With 0 bases removed from V and 3 bases from J, the gap between germline ends came to 8 bases. Germline lookup yields CDR1 MGHRA and CDR2 YSYEKL. CDR3 loop: CASSQDDLYTEAFF. In nucleotides, the CDR3 is TGCGCCAGCAGCCAAGATGACTTATACACTGAAGCTTTCTTT.

CDR3 coding DNA: TGTGCCACCAGTTGGGGCAAGGACACTGAAGCTTTCTTT. It is translated as CATSWGKDTEAFF. The chain couples TRBV24-1 to TRBJ1-1, with D possibly matching TRBD1 (5 bases). The CDR3 sequence is 13 residues long. V was trimmed by 6 bases and J by 3 bases, leaving 10 bases between them. CDR1 and CDR2 from the germline V gene are KGHDR and SFDVKD.

This sequence joins TRBV18 and TRBJ2-1; TRBD2 aligns across 9 bases. Trimming at V came to 5 bases and at J to 3 bases, leaving 8 bases not matched to a gene. Germline CDR1 KGHSH, CDR2 LQKENI. This CDR3 contains 16 residues. CDR3 nucleotide sequence: TGTGCCAGCTCAATAAGGGCTAGCGGGGTCTACAATGAGCAGTTCTTC. It specifies CASSIRASGVYNEQFF.

The V and J genes are TRBV28 and TRBJ1-5; 12 nucleotides align to TRBD1. This CDR3 spans 17 amino acids. V shed 7 bases, J shed 4 bases, and the junction held 11 bases outside the gene matches. Germline V gives CDR1 MDHEN, CDR2 SYDVKM. The CDR3 sequence is CASTPAGTGGANQPQHF. In nucleotides, the CDR3 is TGTGCCAGCACCCCCGCGGGGACAGGGGGCGCGAATCAGCCCCAGCATTTT.